The 21 T cell receptor beta chains given below trace back to one sample, sequenced in a study of regulatory T cells in long-lasting Graves disease. Libraries of TCR beta came from iRepertoire HTBI primers plus Arm-PCR of CDR3 regions. Via MiXCR, TCRdb re-called the multiplex PCR reads, giving one row per CDR3 protein. The repertoire holds 350,000 to 550,000 distinct CDR3 sequences, around 15% seen once, with 20% to 25% in the top ten. Noted time point: newly diagnosed GD, antithyroid drugs for less than 3 months. PBMC RNA served as the TCR library source. The data were also submitted as part of a second study, on T cells in Graves' hyperthyroidism and ophthalmopathy.

The input for sequencing was peripheral blood mononuclear cells (PBMCs), taken at new diagnosis, from a patient treated with antithyroid drugs. The origin of the receptors is a woman under 30 with Graves disease.

This clonotype was seen ten or more times. V is TRBV2 and J is TRBJ2-7; 8 bases match TRBD2. Germline assignment: CDR1 SNHLY and CDR2 FYNNEI. V lost 2 bases to trimming and J lost 5 bases; unmatched junction nucleotides: 8. The CDR3 runs 15 residues. The CDR3 loop reads CASSERSGSTHEQYF. DNA of the CDR3: TGTGCCAGCAGTGAACGGAGCGGGAGCACCCACGAGCAGTACTTC.

This clonotype came up a few times. The chain links TRBV5-1 to TRBJ2-1; either TRBD1 or TRBD2 may supply D (5 bases each). CDR3 length equals 13 residues. Germline V lookup: CDR1 SGHRS, CDR2 YFSETQ. The V end was cut by 1 base, the J end by 7 bases, with 9 bases between. The DNA for the CDR3 is TGCGCCAGCAGCTTGATCGAGGGGAATGAGCAGTTCTTC. Translation gives CASSLIEGNEQFF.

This clonotype appeared many times. V usage is TRBV6-2 or TRBV6-3 and J usage is TRBJ2-1; a weak D match, TRBD1 (7 bases). The CDR3 is made up of 16 amino acids. Germline lookup yields CDR1 MNHEY and CDR2 SVGEGT. V lost 4 bases and J 0 bases, leaving 13 bases between the germline ends. CDR3: CASSWRGQSSYNEQFF. CDR3 in DNA: TGTGCCAGCAGTTGGAGGGGACAGAGCTCCTACAATGAGCAGTTCTTC.

The chain has TRBV7-9 and TRBJ2-2, with D unresolved. V dropped 3 bases and J dropped 6 bases, with 8 bases sitting between them. The CDR3 spans 13 residues. The germline V gene has CDR1 SEHNR and CDR2 FQNEAQ (reference sequence). CDR3 amino acids: CASSFTAAGELFF. CDR3 nucleotide sequence: TGTGCCAGCAGCTTTACAGCCGCCGGGGAGCTGTTTTTT.

About this clonotype itself: A read error may be the cause here, since a much bigger clone is one base away. The CDR3: CASSPGGTQYNEQYF. The CDR3, as DNA: TGCGCCAGCAGCCCGGGGGGGACACAATACAATGAGCAGTACTTC. The V call is TRBV5-1, the J call TRBJ2-5; TRBD2 agrees at 8 bases. The CDR3 has 15 amino acids. The germline CDR1 and CDR2 sequences are SGHRS and YFSETQ. V gave up 4 bases and J gave up 11 bases; unmatched junction bases: 16.

This clonotype has only one observation. Given a much more abundant clone one base away, this may be a read error. The chain couples TRBV6-5 to TRBJ2-3; D is unresolved. This CDR3 has 13 residues. Germline CDR1 is MNHEY and CDR2 is SVGAGI. CDR3 nucleotide sequence: TGTGCCGGCAGTTACGGATCCTCCGGTACGCAGTATTTT. It specifies CAGSYGSSGTQYF.

This clonotype appeared many times. This rearrangement joins TRBV5-1 to TRBJ1-1; possible D gene TRBD1, 5 bases. Deletions cut 2 bases from V and 5 bases from J, with 19 bases between. The CDR3 length is 16 residues. The germline gives CDR1 SGHRS, CDR2 YFSETQ. CDR3 sequence reads: CASSFVVTGARTEAFF. In nucleotides, the CDR3 is TGCGCCAGCAGCTTTGTGGTAACTGGGGCGCGGACTGAAGCTTTCTTT.

To note about this clonotype: A single base separates this from a much larger clone, so it may be a read error. CDR3 sequence reads: CASSETAKISYGYTF. In DNA form, the CDR3 reads TGTGCCAGCAGTGAGACAGCGAAGATATCCTATGGCTACACCTTC. The V call is TRBV6-2 or TRBV6-3, the J call TRBJ1-2; tentatively, D is TRBD1 (5 bases). The CDR3 consists of 15 residues. CDR1 and CDR2 from the germline V gene are MNHEY and SVGEGT. V lost 5 bases, J lost 4 bases, and 17 bases lay in between.

Ten or more counts support this clonotype. V is TRBV11-3 and J is TRBJ2-4, with D unclear. V was clipped by 0 bases and J by 6 bases, with 9 bases between them. Per the germline V gene, CDR1 is SGHNT and CDR2 is YENEEA. The CDR3 covers 14 residues. CDR3 DNA sequence: TGTGCCAGCAGCTTAGATGGTGGGGTAAACATTCAGTACTTC. As protein: CASSLDGGVNIQYF.

This clonotype appeared a few times. The chain combines TRBV7-6 with TRBJ1-5; D gene unclear. The CDR3 runs to 13 residues. V lost 0 bases, J lost 12 bases, and 12 bases lay in between. Germline assignment: CDR1 SGHVS and CDR2 FNYEAQ. CDR3 nucleotide sequence: TGTGCCAGCAGCTTAGCCCCTGGACCCCTCCAGCATTTT. Its translation: CASSLAPGPLQHF. Full variable domain (remainder filled in from reference TRBV7-6 and TRBJ1-5): GAGVSQSPRYKVTKRGQDVALRCDPISGHVSLYWYRQALGQGPEFLTYFNYEAQQDKSGLPNDRFSAERPEGSISTLTIQRTEQRDSAMYRCASSLAPGPLQHFGDGTRLSIL.

The rearrangement uses TRBV7-9 and TRBJ2-1, with D unclear. CDR3 length: 15 residues. Trimming pared 2 bases from V and 4 bases from J, leaving 12 bases between. Germline values: CDR1 SEHNR, CDR2 FQNEAQ (reference sequence). The CDR3 is CASSLRDLGYNEQFF. In DNA, the CDR3 is TGTGCCAGCAGCTTAAGGGATCTGGGGTACAATGAGCAGTTCTTC.

This clonotype was counted many times. V usage is TRBV20-1 and J usage is TRBJ2-1, with unresolved D. V was cut by 1 base and J by 10 bases, with 8 bases left in between. The CDR3 runs to 11 residues. The germline CDR1 and CDR2 sequences are DFQATT and SNEGSKA (reference sequence). CDR3 protein: CSARGYWEQFF. CDR3 nucleotides: TGCAGTGCTAGAGGTTACTGGGAGCAGTTCTTC.

This clonotype has more than one count but fewer than ten. The chain couples TRBV27 to TRBJ2-2; tentatively, D is TRBD2 (5 bases). Germline assignment: CDR1 MNHEY and CDR2 SMNVEV (reference sequence). V shed 10 bases and J shed 2 bases, with 17 bases lying between them. This CDR3 spans 15 amino acids. CDR3 loop: CATKFRDRNTGELFF. As DNA, the CDR3 is TGTGCCACCAAATTCCGGGATCGTAACACCGGGGAGCTGTTTTTT.

A few counts support this clonotype. A read error may produce the germline difference seen at one junction end. The genes are TRBV2 and TRBJ2-7; tentative D call: TRBD1 (6 bases). The CDR3 has 15 amino acids. Per the germline V gene, CDR1 is SNHLY and CDR2 is FYNNEI. Here the CDR3 DNA reads TGTGCCAGCAGGGAAGGACAGTCCTTAACCTACGAGCAGTACTTC. This gives the protein CASREGQSLTYEQYF.

The sample holds many counts of this clonotype. The chain uses TRBV28 and TRBJ2-1, with D perhaps TRBD1 (6 bases). Trimming removed 3 bases from V and 10 bases from J, with 7 bases in between. Germline V gene sequence: CDR1 MDHEN, CDR2 SYDVKM. The CDR3 totals 11 residues. The CDR3 loop reads CASSFRGEQFF. The DNA of the CDR3 is TGTGCCAGCAGTTTTAGGGGGGAGCAGTTCTTC.

A note on this clonotype: Compared with germline, one end of the junction differs, possibly owing to a read error. The V gene is TRBV4-1, the J gene TRBJ1-2, with D possibly matching TRBD1 (5 bases). This CDR3 has 13 residues. Germline assignment: CDR1 MGHRA and CDR2 YSYEKL. CDR3 sequence: CASSPPGNYGHTF. CDR3 in DNA: TGCGCCAGCAGCCCGCCAGGGAACTATGGCCACACCTTC.

The table lists this clonotype with many counts. The chain uses TRBV29-1 and TRBJ2-3; no clear D. Germline values: CDR1 SQVTM, CDR2 ANQGSEA. Trimming cost V 0 bases and J 5 bases, with 27 bases left between them. The CDR3 length is 19 residues. The CDR3 here is CSVEDPRQAVLSEGDTQYF. The CDR3 DNA follows: TGCAGCGTTGAAGATCCTCGCCAAGCAGTCCTCTCTGAAGGAGATACGCAGTATTTT.

This clonotype was seen a handful of times. The chain is built from TRBV19 and TRBJ2-3; D unclear. With 1 base removed from V and 7 bases from J, the gap between germline ends came to 12 bases. Germline values: CDR1 LNHDA, CDR2 SQIVND (reference sequence). The CDR3 sequence is 14 residues long. The CDR3 spells CASSIGFAVNTQYF. CDR3 nucleotide sequence: TGTGCCAGTAGTATAGGGTTTGCGGTGAATACGCAGTATTTT.

A few counts support this clonotype. V is TRBV19 and J is TRBJ2-3; tentative D call: TRBD2 (6 bases). Trimming stripped 10 bases from V and 6 bases from J, with 20 bases between. The germline V gene has CDR1 LNHDA and CDR2 SQIVND (reference sequence). There are 14 residues in the CDR3. For the CDR3, the DNA is TGTGCCACGTCCGGTTCGGCGGGAAGGGATACGCAGTATTTT. Protein product: CATSGSAGRDTQYF.

This chain connects TRBV7-9 to TRBJ2-7; D call uncertain. The CDR3 is 8 amino acids. Germline CDR1 is SEHNR and CDR2 is FQNEAQ (reference sequence). The CDR3 region has the DNA TGTACCTCTTACGAGCAGTACTTC. Amino acid sequence: CTSYEQYF.

The V gene is TRBV9, the J gene TRBJ2-1; 7 positions match TRBD1. V lost 0 bases and J lost 8; bases outside the gene matches: 5. Germline CDR1 reads SGDLS; CDR2 reads YYNGEE. The CDR3 length is 14 residues. The CDR3 nucleotides are TGTGCCAGCAGCGTAGAGGGACAGTGGCATGAGCAGTTCTTC. Encoded protein: CASSVEGQWHEQFF.